Shown below are 32 T cell receptor beta chains from a single sample sequenced in a study of blood T cell repertoires in COVID-19. The assay was immunoSEQ multiplex PCR, and TCRdb's table has in-frame clones only and misses some. Here the sample spans under 350,000 clones, about nine tenths being singletons. The material sequenced was peripheral blood. These receptors were collected from a man in his fifties with acute or convalescent COVID-19.

The chain employs TRBV5-1 and TRBJ2-2; D is unresolved. V was shortened by 3 bases and J by 0 bases, with 12 bases between the two germline ends. This CDR3 region has 16 residues. The germline V gene has CDR1 SGHRS and CDR2 YFSETQ. The CDR3 DNA reads as TGCGCCAGCAGCTACACGACACCCGCGAACACCGGGGAGCTGTTTTTT. Translating it yields CASSYTTPANTGELFF.

CDR3 residues: CASSLSGRSSGGGSTDTQYF. CDR3 DNA: TGTGCCAGCAGTTTATCTGGGAGGTCTAGCGGGGGGGGCAGCACAGATACGCAGTATTTT. This chain joins TRBV27 and TRBJ2-3, with 12 bases fitting TRBD2. Germline lookup yields CDR1 MNHEY and CDR2 SMNVEV (reference sequence). The V segment lost 0 bases and the J segment 0 bases; nucleotides outside the gene matches: 10. The CDR3 extends over 20 amino acids.

The rearrangement joins TRBV30 to TRBJ2-3; 7 nucleotides align to TRBD1. The V segment lost 4 bases and the J segment 1 base; nucleotides outside the gene matches: 11. This CDR3 comprises 16 residues. Germline-derived CDR1 and CDR2 are GTSNPN and SVGIG (reference sequence). As DNA, the CDR3 is TGTGCCTGGACAAGAGGAGACAGGGCGGGCACAGATACGCAGTATTTT. It encodes CAWTRGDRAGTDTQYF.

This clone was observed a single time. The V and J genes are TRBV7-2 and TRBJ2-7, with a possible D match to TRBD1 (6 bases). CDR3 length equals 14 residues. V lost 3 bases to trimming and J lost 4 bases, with 13 bases between them. Germline V CDR1 and CDR2: SGHTA, FQGNSA. The CDR3 nucleotides are TGTGCCAGCAGCTTCAACCGGGACATATACGAGCAGTACTTC. Protein product: CASSFNRDIYEQYF.

J is TRBJ2-3 and V is TRBV20-1; D remains ambiguous. The CDR3 totals 11 residues. From germline, CDR1 is DFQATT and CDR2 SNEGSKA (reference sequence). Trimming stripped 8 bases from V and 4 bases from J, with 10 bases between. The CDR3, as DNA: TGCAGTTGTCTTCGGGCAGATACGCAGTATTTT. Its translation is CSCLRADTQYF.

The chain couples TRBV5-6 to TRBJ1-3, with D possibly being TRBD1 (5 bases). Per the germline V gene, CDR1 is SGHDT and CDR2 is YYEEEE. This CDR3 is 14 amino acids long. The V end lost 0 bases, the J end lost 4 bases, and 8 bases lay between the germline ends. The CDR3 is CASSLAGGGNTIYF. CDR3 coding DNA: TGTGCCAGCAGCTTGGCCGGGGGAGGAAACACCATATATTTT.

The chain has TRBV30 and TRBJ2-7, with D possibly matching TRBD2 (5 bases). This CDR3 region has 13 residues. Germline CDR1 reads GTSNPN; CDR2 reads SVGIG (reference sequence). Trimming cost V 0 bases and J 1 base, with 7 bases left between them. The CDR3 loop reads CAWSVRVSYEQYF. The CDR3 nucleotides read TGTGCCTGGAGTGTGCGGGTATCCTACGAGCAGTACTTC.

This clone turned up a few times. The chain couples TRBV7-3 to TRBJ2-3; 8 positions agree with TRBD1. The junction had 6 bases not matched to a gene; V was cut back by 5 bases and J by 2 bases. This CDR3 is 15 amino acids long. Germline values: CDR1 SGHTA, CDR2 FQGTGA. The CDR3: CASSAGTGNTDTQYF. For the CDR3, the DNA is TGTGCCAGCAGCGCCGGGACAGGCAACACAGATACGCAGTATTTT.

This clone was seen many times. The chain has TRBV11-2 and TRBJ1-2; 7 positions agree with TRBD1. V lost 5 bases and J lost 5; bases outside the gene matches: 8. Germline-derived CDR1 and CDR2 are SGHAT and FQNNGV. The CDR3 spans 14 residues. The CDR3 DNA is TGTGCCAGCAGCCCATGGGACAGAGCTTATGGCTACACCTTC. Its protein product is CASSPWDRAYGYTF.

The chain uses TRBV14 and TRBJ1-1; unclear D gene. Germline V gene sequence: CDR1 SGHDN, CDR2 FVKESK. Between the trimmed V and J ends, which lost 4 bases and 4 bases, there was a span of 10 bases. The CDR3 length is 13 residues. In nucleotides, the CDR3 is TGTGCCAGCAGCCTGGGAGGAGGCACTGAAGCTTTCTTT. It translates to CASSLGGGTEAFF. The whole variable domain, remainder taken from reference TRBV14 and TRBJ1-1, is EAGVTQFPSHSVIEKGQTVTLRCDPISGHDNLYWYRRVMGKEIKFLLHFVKESKQDESGMPNNRFLAERTGGTYSTLKVQPAELEDSGVYFCASSLGGGTEAFFGQGTRLTVV.

This clone showed up just once. The chain uses TRBV25-1 and TRBJ1-2; the D gene is possibly TRBD1 (5 bases). The CDR3 sequence is 13 residues long. Germline assignment: CDR1 MGHDK and CDR2 SYGVNS. The V end was cut by 4 bases, the J end by 1 base, with 7 bases between. CDR3 in DNA: TGTGCCAGCAGTGTAGGGGATAACTATGGCTACACCTTC. This gives the protein CASSVGDNYGYTF.

This rearrangement joins TRBV5-1 to TRBJ1-1; D might be TRBD1 (6 bases). The CDR3 is 14 amino acids. Germline-derived CDR1 and CDR2 are SGHRS and YFSETQ. Trimming removed 4 bases from V and 1 base from J, with 11 bases in between. CDR3 sequence (DNA): TGCGCCAGCAGCGTTTCCAGGGGGAACACTGAAGCTTTCTTT. This codes for CASSVSRGNTEAFF.

Concerning this clone itself: Other DNA sequences in the same sample also yield this CDR3. This sequence joins TRBV30 and TRBJ1-2; weak D call: TRBD1 (5 bases). Between the trimmed V and J ends, which lost 4 bases and 0 bases, there was a span of 9 bases. Germline CDR1 GTSNPN, CDR2 SVGIG (reference sequence). This CDR3 contains 13 residues. CDR3 nucleotides: TGTGCCTGGAACCAGGGCGCTAACTATGGCTACACCTTC. It codes for CAWNQGANYGYTF.

The V gene is TRBV5-4, the J gene TRBJ2-5, with 7 bases lining up with TRBD2. The CDR3 length is 15 residues. V was pared by 0 bases and J by 3 bases, with 5 bases of the junction left unmatched. Germline V gene sequence: CDR1 SGHNT, CDR2 YYREEE (reference sequence). CDR3 nucleotide sequence: TGTGCCAGCAGCTTGGGGGCTAGCGGCAAAGAGACCCAGTACTTC. Translated: CASSLGASGKETQYF.

Written as DNA, the CDR3 is TGTGCCAGCAGTTACAAAGGACAGGGCATTAATTCACCCCTCCACTTT. Its protein product is CASSYKGQGINSPLHF. The chain couples TRBV6-5 to TRBJ1-6, with 8 bases fitting TRBD1. Germline assignment: CDR1 MNHEY and CDR2 SVGAGI. V lost 2 bases and J lost 6; bases outside the gene matches: 6. The CDR3 spans 16 residues.

Here the CDR3 reads CASSDRDRELFF. The CDR3 DNA follows: TGTGCCAGTAGTGACAGGGATCGGGAGCTGTTTTTT. The chain recombines TRBV19 with TRBJ2-2, with 7 bases lining up with TRBD1. Germline CDR1 LNHDA, CDR2 SQIVND (reference sequence). The ends lost 5 bases at V and 9 bases at J; junction bases unmatched: 3. This CDR3 is 12 amino acids long. Full variable domain (rest looked up from reference TRBV19 and TRBJ2-2): DGGITQSPKYLFRKEGQNVTLSCEQNLNHDAMYWYRQDPGQGLRLIYYSQIVNDFQKGDIAEGYSVSREKKESFPLTVTSAQKNPTAFYLCASSDRDRELFFGEGSRLTVL.

This clone was found once. V and J are TRBV19 and TRBJ1-3, with D perhaps TRBD1 (5 bases). V was clipped by 10 bases and J by 0 bases, with 13 bases between them. Germline V gene sequence: CDR1 LNHDA, CDR2 SQIVND (reference sequence). CDR3 length equals 14 residues. The CDR3 nucleotides read TGTGCCACCAGAGACAGTAGCTCTGGAAACACCATATATTTT. It yields the protein CATRDSSSGNTIYF. Full variable domain (outside the CDR3, taken from reference TRBV19 and TRBJ1-3): DGGITQSPKYLFRKEGQNVTLSCEQNLNHDAMYWYRQDPGQGLRLIYYSQIVNDFQKGDIAEGYSVSREKKESFPLTVTSAQKNPTAFYLCATRDSSSGNTIYFGEGSWLTVV.

V usage is TRBV9 and J usage is TRBJ2-1; perhaps TRBD2 as D (6 bases). Germline CDR1 is SGDLS and CDR2 is YYNGEE. Deletions cut 4 bases from V and 8 bases from J, with 16 bases between. This CDR3 is built from 14 residues. CDR3 sequence (DNA): TGTGCCAGCAGCCCTAATACCGGGAGATATGAGCAGTTCTTC. The encoded protein is CASSPNTGRYEQFF.

This chain joins TRBV30 and TRBJ2-3; the D gene is possibly TRBD2 (6 bases). The length of the CDR3 is 16 residues. The germline CDR1 and CDR2 sequences are GTSNPN and SVGIG (reference sequence). V was trimmed by 5 bases and J by 1 base, leaving 19 bases between them. CDR3 bases: TGTGCCTGGTACCTCCCCGGCGGGGCGGGCACAGATACGCAGTATTTT. Protein: CAWYLPGGAGTDTQYF.

In its sample, this clone was seen once. The CDR3 region is CASGGTYTQYF. Written as DNA, the CDR3 is TGTGCCAGTGGGGGGACCTATACGCAGTATTTT. V gene TRBV27 combines with J gene TRBJ2-3, with TRBD2 as a possible D gene (6 bases). Trimming pared 9 bases from V and 7 bases from J, leaving 11 bases between. Germline CDR1 reads MNHEY; CDR2 reads SMNVEV (reference sequence). This CDR3 is built from 11 residues.

V and J are TRBV6-5 and TRBJ1-4; TRBD1 matches 12 bases. The length of the CDR3 is 14 residues. V gave up 6 bases and J gave up 7 bases; unmatched junction bases: 3. The germline CDR1 and CDR2 sequences are MNHEY and SVGAGI. The CDR3 nucleotides are TGTGCCAGCAGGGGGACAGGGGGCGGTGAAAAACTGTTTTTT. Protein sequence: CASRGTGGGEKLFF.

The chain is built from TRBV9 and TRBJ1-3; D might be TRBD1 (6 bases). CDR1 is SGDLS, CDR2 YYNGEE, per germline. With 4 bases removed from V and 4 bases from J, the gap between germline ends came to 18 bases. The CDR3 totals 16 residues. CDR3 in amino acids: CASSPQVGAQGNTIYF. CDR3 bases: TGTGCCAGCAGCCCTCAAGTGGGGGCGCAGGGAAACACCATATATTTT.

The CDR3 protein is CASSRTSGGAGDTQYF. The CDR3 DNA reads as TGTGCCAGCAGCCGGACTAGCGGGGGGGCCGGGGATACGCAGTATTTT. The chain joins TRBV5-4 to TRBJ2-3, with TRBD2 identical over 15 bases. From germline, CDR1 is SGHNT and CDR2 YYREEE (reference sequence). The CDR3 spans 16 residues. The V gene end was trimmed by 4 bases and the J gene end by 6 bases; junction bases not matched to a gene: 6.

J is TRBJ1-2 and V is TRBV12-3 or TRBV12-4; no clear D gene. CDR3 length: 12 amino acids. V was pared by 0 bases and J by 8 bases, with 7 bases between. In DNA, the CDR3 is TGTGCCAGCAGTTTAGCGGGCCTGGGCTACACCTTC. As protein: CASSLAGLGYTF.

The chain is built from TRBV7-9 and TRBJ1-4, with D possibly TRBD1 on 6 matching bases. The V and J ends lost 4 bases and 3 bases respectively, with 15 bases between them. The CDR3 contains 16 residues. Germline CDR1 and CDR2: SEHNR and FQNEAQ (reference sequence). The DNA of the CDR3 is TGTGCCAGCAGCTCCAGCCAGGGGCTGGCTAATGAAAAACTGTTTTTT. This gives the protein CASSSSQGLANEKLFF.

The chain uses TRBV9 and TRBJ2-2, with a tentative D call TRBD2 (5 bases). The CDR3 contains 17 residues. The V gene lost 4 bases and the J gene lost 7 bases, with 23 bases spanning the gap. Germline lookup yields CDR1 SGDLS and CDR2 YYNGEE. For the CDR3, the DNA is TGTGCCAGCAGCCCGGACTTCTTGGTCGGGGTAATCGGGGAGCTGTTTTTT. Residues: CASSPDFLVGVIGELFF.

This clone was counted a single time. The chain uses TRBV7-3 and TRBJ2-3, with 9 bases lining up with TRBD2. This CDR3 has 14 residues. The V gene's germline CDR1 is SGHTA and CDR2 FQGTGA. V lost 1 base to trimming and J lost 8 bases; unmatched junction nucleotides: 4. This CDR3 reads CASSLIAGDFTQYF. CDR3 nucleotide sequence: TGTGCCAGCAGCTTAATAGCGGGGGACTTTACGCAGTATTTT.

This sequence joins TRBV5-4 and TRBJ2-6; 10 positions match TRBD1. CDR3 length: 15 residues. Germline CDR1 SGHNT, CDR2 YYREEE (reference sequence). Trimming cost V 3 bases and J 5 bases; bases outside gene matches: 2. This chain's CDR3 is CASSSDRGRANVLTF. The CDR3, as DNA: TGTGCCAGCAGCTCGGACAGGGGGAGGGCCAACGTCCTGACTTTC.

This rearrangement joins TRBV9 to TRBJ2-2, with D perhaps TRBD1 (6 bases). Trimming shortened V by 6 bases and J by 0 bases, and 15 bases separated the two germline ends. CDR1 is SGDLS and CDR2 is YYNGEE in the germline V gene. The CDR3 sequence is 16 residues long. The CDR3 bases are TGTGCCAGCAACCTGGACAGCTACGCGAACACCGGGGAGCTGTTTTTT. Its translation is CASNLDSYANTGELFF.

This chain links TRBV4-2 with TRBJ1-6; D is uncertain. The CDR3 length is 17 residues. Trimming shortened V by 0 bases and J by 4 bases, and 13 bases separated the two germline ends. Germline V lookup: CDR1 LGHNA, CDR2 YNFKEQ. The CDR3 reads CASSQDGERGYNSPLHF. CDR3 coding DNA: TGTGCCAGCAGCCAAGATGGCGAGCGAGGGTATAATTCACCCCTCCACTTT.

The V and J genes are TRBV20-1 and TRBJ1-2; D not resolved. CDR1 is DFQATT, CDR2 SNEGSKA, per germline (reference sequence). The V gene lost 3 bases and the J gene lost 4 bases, with 15 bases spanning the gap. CDR3 length: 14 amino acids. Here the CDR3 DNA reads TGCAGTGCTAGTCCCGGCAGTGACACCTATGGCTACACCTTC. It codes for CSASPGSDTYGYTF.

The rearrangement uses TRBV5-5 and TRBJ1-2; 8 positions match TRBD1. The trim removed 0 bases at V and 7 bases at J, leaving 8 bases unmatched. Germline V gene lookup returns CDR1 SGHKS and CDR2 YYEKEE (reference sequence). The CDR3 extends over 15 amino acids. CDR3 in amino acids: CASSLEPGTGSGYTF. CDR3 bases: TGTGCCAGCAGCTTGGAGCCAGGGACAGGAAGTGGCTACACCTTC. The complete variable domain, with remaining parts taken from reference TRBV5-5 and TRBJ1-2, reads DAGVTQSPTHLIKTRGQQVTLRCSPISGHKSVSWYQQVLGQGPQFIFQYYEKEERGRGNFPDRFSARQFPNYSSELNVNALLLGDSALYLCASSLEPGTGSGYTFGSGTRLTVV.